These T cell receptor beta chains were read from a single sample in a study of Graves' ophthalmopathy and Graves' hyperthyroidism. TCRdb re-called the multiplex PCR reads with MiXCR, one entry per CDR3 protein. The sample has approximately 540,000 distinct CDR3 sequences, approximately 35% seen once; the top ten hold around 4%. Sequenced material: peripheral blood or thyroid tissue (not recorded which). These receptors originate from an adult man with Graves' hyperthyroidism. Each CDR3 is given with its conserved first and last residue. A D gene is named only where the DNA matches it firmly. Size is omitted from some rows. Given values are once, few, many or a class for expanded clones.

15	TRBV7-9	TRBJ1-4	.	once	TGTGCCAGCAGCTTAGGGGGGGCCTACAATGAAAAACTGTTTTTT	CASSLGGAYNEKLFF
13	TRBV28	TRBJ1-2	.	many	TGTGCCAGCCCATCGGACACTGGCTATGGCTACACCTTC	CASPSDTGYGYTF
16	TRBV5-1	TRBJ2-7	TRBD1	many	TGCGCCAGCAGCTTACCGGGACAGGGTGGCCGAAACGAGCAGTACTTC	CASSLPGQGGRNEQYF
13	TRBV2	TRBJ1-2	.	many	TGTGCCAGCAGTGAAGGAGGATACTATGGCTACACCTTC	CASSEGGYYGYTF
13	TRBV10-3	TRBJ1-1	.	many	TGTGCCATTGACAGCGGAGTGAACACTGAAGCTTTCTTT	CAIDSGVNTEAFF
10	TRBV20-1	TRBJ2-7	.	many	TGCAGTGCTAGAGCCTACGAGCAGTACTTC	CSARAYEQYF
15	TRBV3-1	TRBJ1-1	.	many	TGTGCCAGCAGCCAAGTGGGGGCGATGAACACTGAAGCTTTCTTT	CASSQVGAMNTEAFF
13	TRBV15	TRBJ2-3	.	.	TGTGCCACCAGCAGAGGGGGGGAGGATACGCAGTATTTT	CATSRGGEDTQYF
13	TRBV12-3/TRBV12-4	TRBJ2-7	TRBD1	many	TGTGCCAGCAGACGGGACAGGGTCTACGAGCAGTACTTC	CASRRDRVYEQYF
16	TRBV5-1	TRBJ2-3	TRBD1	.	TGCGCCAGCAGCATTTCGACAGGGGGATTTATAGATACGCAGTATTTT	CASSISTGGFIDTQYF
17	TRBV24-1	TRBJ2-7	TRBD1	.	TGTGCCACCAGTGATCCCCCTGACAGGGACGTGATCGACGAGCAGTACTTC	CATSDPPDRDVIDEQYF
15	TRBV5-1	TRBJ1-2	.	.	TGCGCCAGCAGCTTGCCCGGGACGGCCAACTATGGCTACACCTTC	CASSLPGTANYGYTF
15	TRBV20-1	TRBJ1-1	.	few	TGCAGTGCTAGGGGTACTGGGGGAGCGAACACTGAAGCTTTCTTT	CSARGTGGANTEAFF
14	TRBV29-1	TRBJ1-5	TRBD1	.	TGCAGCGTTAGCCCCGGGACAGGGAACCAGCCCCAGCATTTT	CSVSPGTGNQPQHF
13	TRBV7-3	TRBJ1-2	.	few	TGTGCCAGCAGCTCCGCCCGGGGGATTGGCTACACCTTC	CASSSARGIGYTF
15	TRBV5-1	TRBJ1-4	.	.	TGCGCCAGCAGCTGGTACGGAGCAACTAATGAAAAACTGTTTTTT	CASSWYGATNEKLFF
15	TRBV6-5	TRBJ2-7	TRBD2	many	TGTGCCAGCAGTTATGAGACTAGCGGGAGATACGAGCAGTACTTC	CASSYETSGRYEQYF
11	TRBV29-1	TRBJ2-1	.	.	TGCAGCGTCCTGAATTACAATGAGCAGTTCTTC	CSVLNYNEQFF
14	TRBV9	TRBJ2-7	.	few	TGTGCCAGCAGCATAGGACTTGGGGAATACGAGCAGTACTTC	CASSIGLGEYEQYF
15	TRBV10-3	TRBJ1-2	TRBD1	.	TGTGCCATCCGAGGACTAGCAGGGGGCGGCTATGGCTACACCTTC	CAIRGLAGGGYGYTF
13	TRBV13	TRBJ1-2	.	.	TGTGCCAGCAGCGATGAGACAGACTATGGCTACACCTTC	CASSDETDYGYTF
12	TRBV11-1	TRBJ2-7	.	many	TGTGCCAGCAGCCCTCTCCTAGACGAGCAGTACTTC	CASSPLLDEQYF
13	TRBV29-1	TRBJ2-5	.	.	TGCAGCGTTGCCAAAAGCTCCTACAATGAGCAGTACTTC	CSVAKSSYNEQYF
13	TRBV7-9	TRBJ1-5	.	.	TGTGCCAGCAGCTTAGGAGTATATCAGCCCCAGCATTTT	CASSLGVYQPQHF
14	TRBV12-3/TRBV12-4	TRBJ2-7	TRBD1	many	TGTGCCAGCAGCTCGGACAGGGAGACCTACGAGCAGTACTTC	CASSSDRETYEQYF
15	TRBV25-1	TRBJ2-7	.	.	TGTGCCAGCAGTGAATTAGGTTCGGGACCCTGGGAGCAGTACTTC	CASSELGSGPWEQYF
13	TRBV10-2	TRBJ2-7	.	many	TGCGCCAGCAGCTTACAGGGGGGGGACGAGCAGTACTTC	CASSLQGGDEQYF
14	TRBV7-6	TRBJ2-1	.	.	TGTGCCAGCAGCTTAGAGGTGGGAGTCCATGAGCAGTTCTTC	CASSLEVGVHEQFF
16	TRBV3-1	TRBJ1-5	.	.	TGTGCCAGCAGCCAAGATTTTAGCTATAGCAATCAGCCCCAGCATTTT	CASSQDFSYSNQPQHF